This T cell receptor beta chain comes out of a study of shared clonotypes between healthy human individuals. Measured with immunoSEQ multiplex PCR; TCRdb has only the in-frame clones, and not every one. The sample records about 2.2 million clones, about 94% being singletons. Study-level findings and limits: Between several donors, naive CD4 clonotypes were shared at a level of around 5.1%.

CD8 cells classed as naive were CD45RO-negative and positively selected for CCR7, excluding terminally differentiated effector memory CD45RA+ cells. V lost 2 bases and J 3 bases, leaving 8 bases between the germline ends. Germline assignment: CDR1 SGHTA and CDR2 FQGTGA. This CDR3 is built from 13 residues. To note about this clone: Its antigen is currently unknown. This sample includes further DNA sequences coding for the same CDR3.

This chain connects TRBV7-3 to TRBJ2-7; maybe TRBD1 (5 bases). Sequenced: naive CD8+ T cells from PBMCs. The receptor's source is a man younger than 30 in good health. Some clones in this sample may be carry-over from other donors' samples. The CDR3 DNA reads as TGTGCCAGCAGCTTACGTGACAGCTACGAGCAGTACTTC. This gives the protein CASSLRDSYEQYF.